The clone carrying this T cell receptor (beta chain) has at least ten counts. These data come from a study of CD8+CD57+ T cells in acquired aplastic anemia. Study-level information: Roughly 3.2 ug was the average amount of DNA from sorted CD4+ and CD8+ cells. CD4+ reads averaged around 9.9 million in healthy donors.

The study profiled TCR beta VDJ and CDR3 using genomic DNA as template. In TCRdb, the reads were re-called with MiXCR into one record per CDR3 protein. The sample contains roughly 180,000 distinct CDR3 sequences, approximately 45% of which appear only once. The CDR3 sequence is 14 residues long. Germline trimming cut 6 bases from V and 3 bases from J; bases unmatched to any gene: 6. CDR1 and CDR2 from the germline V gene are SNHLY and FYNNEI. The rearrangement joins TRBV2 to TRBJ2-7, with 9 bases matching TRBD1. The TCR sequence derives from a human donor in good health. Sequencing was performed on sorted CD4+, CD8+, or CD8+CD57+ T cells (not recorded which) from PBMCs. CDR3 nucleotides: TGTGCCAGCAGATCGGGACAGGGTAACTACGAGCAGTACTTC. Amino acid sequence: CASRSGQGNYEQYF.